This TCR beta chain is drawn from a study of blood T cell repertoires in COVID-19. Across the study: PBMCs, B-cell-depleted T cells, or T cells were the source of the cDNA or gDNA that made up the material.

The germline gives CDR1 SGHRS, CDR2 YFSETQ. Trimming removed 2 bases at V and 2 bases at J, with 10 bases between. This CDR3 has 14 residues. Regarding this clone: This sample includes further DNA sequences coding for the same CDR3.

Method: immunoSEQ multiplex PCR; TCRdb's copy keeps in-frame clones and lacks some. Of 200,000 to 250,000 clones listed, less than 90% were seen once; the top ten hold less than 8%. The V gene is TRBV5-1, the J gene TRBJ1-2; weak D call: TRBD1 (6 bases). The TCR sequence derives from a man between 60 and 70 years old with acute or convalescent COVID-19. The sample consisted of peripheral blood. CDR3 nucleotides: TGCGCCAGCAGCTTACAGGGAGCAAACTATGGCTACACCTTC. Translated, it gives CASSLQGANYGYTF.